This passage covers 28 T cell receptor beta chains from one sample sequenced in a study of blood T cell repertoires in COVID-19. Measured with immunoSEQ multiplex PCR; TCRdb has only the in-frame clones, and not every one. The data hold under 250,000 clones, with 84% observed a single time. The specimen sequenced was peripheral blood. These TCRs come from a human donor in a cohort sampled during active COVID-19.

As for this clone: In the same sample, other DNA sequences code for this CDR3. The V gene is TRBV18, the J gene TRBJ2-7; TRBD2 agrees at 9 bases. Germline CDR1 KGHSH, CDR2 LQKENI. With 3 bases clipped from V and 4 bases from J, the junction kept 4 bases outside the gene matches. CDR3 length: 14 amino acids. The CDR3 loop is CASSPPGLAYEQYF. In DNA, the CDR3 is TGTGCCAGCTCACCCCCGGGACTAGCTTACGAGCAGTACTTC.

V usage is TRBV30 and J usage is TRBJ2-1; 13 positions agree with TRBD2. With 5 bases clipped from V and 12 bases from J, the junction kept 10 bases outside the gene matches. CDR1 and CDR2 from the germline V gene are GTSNPN and SVGIG (reference sequence). The length of the CDR3 is 14 residues. The CDR3, as DNA: TGTGCCTGGCGCCCAGGACTAGCGGGAGTCTCGCAGTTCTTC. It translates to CAWRPGLAGVSQFF.

The chain carries TRBV7-9 and TRBJ2-5; D ambiguous. Germline V gives CDR1 SEHNR, CDR2 FQNEAQ (reference sequence). The length of the CDR3 is 11 residues. Trimming stripped 4 bases from V and 2 bases from J, with 2 bases between. The DNA for the CDR3 is TGTGCCAGCAGCTCACAAGAGACCCAGTACTTC. Its translation: CASSSQETQYF. Filled out from reference TRBV7-9 and TRBJ2-5, the complete variable domain reads DTGVSQNPRHKITKRGQNVTFRCDPISEHNRLYWYRQTLGQGPEFLTYFQNEAQLEKSRLLSDRFSAERPKGSFSTLEIQRTEQGDSAMYLCASSSQETQYFGPGTRLLVL.

The J gene is TRBJ2-2, the V gene TRBV7-2; 9 positions agree with TRBD2. Germline V gene data show CDR1 as SGHTA and CDR2 as FQGNSA. This CDR3 is built from 16 residues. V shed 6 bases, J shed 2 bases, and the junction held 7 bases outside the gene matches. This chain's CDR3 is CASRVSGGQNTGELFF. In DNA form, the CDR3 reads TGTGCCAGCAGGGTTAGCGGGGGACAAAACACCGGGGAGCTGTTTTTT. The variable domain in full, with the rest retrieved from reference TRBV7-2 and TRBJ2-2, is GAGVSQSPSNKVTEKGKDVELRCDPISGHTALYWYRQSLGQGLEFLIYFQGNSAPDKSGLPSDRFSAERTGGSVSTLTIQRTQQEDSAVYLCASRVSGGQNTGELFFGEGSRLTVL.

This clone was picked up a small number of times. This chain connects TRBV9 to TRBJ2-1; tentative D call: TRBD2 (5 bases). Germline CDR1 is SGDLS and CDR2 is YYNGEE. V was shortened by 4 bases and J by 3 bases, with 14 bases between the two germline ends. The CDR3 runs to 15 residues. The CDR3 coding sequence is TGTGCCAGCAGCCCCCCCGCGGGCTTCTACAATGAGCAGTTCTTC. It codes for CASSPPAGFYNEQFF.

This clone was counted once. The chain is built from TRBV5-1 and TRBJ1-1, with no clear D. The CDR3 has 14 residues. CDR1 is SGHRS, CDR2 YFSETQ, per germline. Deletions cut 0 bases from V and 4 bases from J, with 10 bases between. The CDR3 region is CASSLVSPGTEAFF. In DNA, the CDR3 is TGCGCCAGCAGCTTGGTTTCACCCGGCACTGAAGCTTTCTTT. Full variable domain (remainder filled in from reference TRBV5-1 and TRBJ1-1): KAGVTQTPRYLIKTRGQQVTLSCSPISGHRSVSWYQQTPGQGLQFLFEYFSETQRNKGNFPGRFSGRQFSNSRSEMNVSTLELGDSALYLCASSLVSPGTEAFFGQGTRLTVV.

There are a few counts of this clone. The rearrangement uses TRBV4-1 and TRBJ1-6, with 7 bases identical to TRBD1. The CDR3 length is 14 residues. From germline, CDR1 is MGHRA and CDR2 YSYEKL. V lost 0 bases to trimming and J lost 11 bases; unmatched junction nucleotides: 4. CDR3 sequence reads: CASSQERQGTPLHF. CDR3 sequence (DNA): TGCGCCAGCAGCCAAGAGAGACAGGGAACACCCCTCCACTTT.

The V gene is TRBV4-1, the J gene TRBJ2-2, with D perhaps matching TRBD2 (5 bases). This CDR3 contains 14 residues. V dropped 5 bases and J dropped 4 bases, with 11 bases sitting between them. Germline V gives CDR1 MGHRA, CDR2 YSYEKL. In DNA, the CDR3 is TGCGCCAGCAGCTCGCAGGCGGGCACCGGGGAGCTGTTTTTT. Translation gives CASSSQAGTGELFF.

The chain employs TRBV10-2 and TRBJ1-3, with TRBD1 as a possible D gene (6 bases). V dropped 10 bases and J dropped 0 bases, with 16 bases sitting between them. Looked up from germline, CDR1 is WSHSY and CDR2 is SAAADI. The CDR3 length is 15 residues. The CDR3 DNA reads TGCGCCACACGCTCGACGGACAGCTCTGGAAACACCATATATTTT. This sequence encodes CATRSTDSSGNTIYF.

In its sample, this clone was seen a few times. V usage is TRBV12-5 and J usage is TRBJ1-6, with a weak D call TRBD1 (6 bases). This CDR3 has 15 amino acids. Germline values: CDR1 LGHNT, CDR2 FRNRAP. V was pared by 0 bases and J by 7 bases, with 10 bases between. This chain's CDR3 is CASGLVQGSNSPLHF. CDR3 nucleotides: TGTGCTAGTGGTTTGGTACAGGGATCCAATTCACCCCTCCACTTT.

This chain uses TRBV6-5 with TRBJ2-3; D might be TRBD2 (6 bases). The CDR3 consists of 16 residues. The germline gives CDR1 MNHEY, CDR2 SVGAGI. The V end was cut by 0 bases, the J end by 2 bases, with 12 bases between. DNA for the CDR3: TGTGCCAGCAGTTACTCCGACGCGGGACCCACAGATACGCAGTATTTT. Translation: CASSYSDAGPTDTQYF.

This clone has a handful of counts. This rearrangement joins TRBV18 to TRBJ2-7; TRBD1 aligns across 10 bases. There are 14 residues in the CDR3. From germline, CDR1 is KGHSH and CDR2 LQKENI. The trim removed 2 bases at V and 9 bases at J, leaving 7 bases unmatched. CDR3 DNA sequence: TGTGCCAGCTCACCAGGGACAGGGGTAATGTGGCAGTACTTC. Translated, it gives CASSPGTGVMWQYF.

The genes are TRBV6-5 and TRBJ2-3; 7 bases fit TRBD1. V gave up 6 bases and J gave up 6 bases; unmatched junction bases: 9. The CDR3 extends over 14 amino acids. Germline values: CDR1 MNHEY, CDR2 SVGAGI. CDR3 nucleotides: TGTGCCAGCAGGCAGGGGGTGGGTTGGGATACGCAGTATTTT. It translates to CASRQGVGWDTQYF.

The rearrangement uses TRBV2 and TRBJ1-1; D not resolved. CDR3 length equals 12 residues. Germline assignment: CDR1 SNHLY and CDR2 FYNNEI. Between the trimmed V and J ends, which lost 8 bases and 2 bases, there was a span of 9 bases. The CDR3 sequence: CASFRINTEAFF. For the CDR3, the DNA is TGTGCCAGCTTTCGTATCAACACTGAAGCTTTCTTT.

J is TRBJ2-7 and V is TRBV19; 8 bases map to TRBD1. Unmatched junction bases numbered 4, after V lost 4 bases and J lost 5 bases. Germline CDR1 reads LNHDA; CDR2 reads SQIVND (reference sequence). This CDR3 is 13 amino acids long. The CDR3 DNA reads as TGTGCCAGTAGTACGGACAGGGAGCACGAGCAGTACTTC. Residues: CASSTDREHEQYF. The entire variable domain, with the rest obtained from reference TRBV19 and TRBJ2-7, is as follows: DGGITQSPKYLFRKEGQNVTLSCEQNLNHDAMYWYRQDPGQGLRLIYYSQIVNDFQKGDIAEGYSVSREKKESFPLTVTSAQKNPTAFYLCASSTDREHEQYFGPGTRLTVT.

The chain carries TRBV7-2 and TRBJ2-7; D not certain. Germline CDR1 is SGHTA and CDR2 is FQGNSA. The ends were cut back, 5 bases at V and 0 bases at J, with 8 bases in the middle. The CDR3 is 13 amino acids. The CDR3 nucleotides are TGTGCCAGCAGCGACCGGGTCTCCTACGAGCAGTACTTC. This translates into CASSDRVSYEQYF.

The genes are TRBV3-1 (or the pseudogene TRBV3-2) and TRBJ2-3; D is perhaps TRBD1 (6 bases). Germline V gives CDR1 LGHDT, CDR2 YNNKEL (reference sequence). This CDR3 is built from 14 residues. V lost 4 bases and J 1 base, leaving 9 bases between the germline ends. The CDR3, as DNA: TGTGCCAGCAGCCCCCGACAGGGCACAGATACGCAGTATTTT. Its protein product is CASSPRQGTDTQYF.

The gene calls are TRBV4-1 and TRBJ2-7; tentatively, D is TRBD2 (5 bases). The length of the CDR3 is 13 residues. CDR1 MGHRA and CDR2 YSYEKL come from the germline V gene. The germline V and J ends were trimmed by 5 bases and 0 bases, with 8 bases remaining between them. The CDR3 loop reads CASSAGGSYEQYF. CDR3 sequence (DNA): TGCGCCAGCAGCGCGGGTGGCTCCTACGAGCAGTACTTC.

The chain employs TRBV7-2 and TRBJ2-5; a weak D match, TRBD1 (6 bases). The CDR3 runs to 14 residues. V lost 5 bases to trimming and J lost 3 bases, with 13 bases between them. Germline lookup yields CDR1 SGHTA and CDR2 FQGNSA. The CDR3 sequence is CASSPNYREETQYF. The CDR3 bases are TGTGCCAGCAGCCCGAATTACAGGGAAGAGACCCAGTACTTC.

This chain uses TRBV4-1 with TRBJ2-7; 8 bases line up with TRBD2. CDR3 size: 15 residues. Per the germline V gene, CDR1 is MGHRA and CDR2 is YSYEKL. J gave up 0 bases and V 1 base, and 2 bases lay outside the gene matches. CDR3 bases: TGCGCCAGCAGCCAAGGAGCGGGGGTCTCCTACGAGCAGTACTTC. It is translated as CASSQGAGVSYEQYF.

The chain carries TRBV19 and TRBJ1-1; 9 bases agree with TRBD1. From germline, CDR1 is LNHDA and CDR2 SQIVND (reference sequence). The CDR3 totals 14 residues. The junction had 8 bases not matched to a gene; V was cut back by 6 bases and J by 6 bases. The CDR3 nucleotides read TGTGCCAGTAGAGACAGGGGGTGGATACCTGAAGCTTTCTTT. This translates into CASRDRGWIPEAFF.

CDR3 protein: CASSQTASVALVNEQFF. The CDR3 region has the DNA TGTGCCAGCTCACAGACAGCTAGCGTGGCATTGGTCAATGAGCAGTTCTTC. The chain links TRBV18 to TRBJ2-1; D may be TRBD2 (6 bases). The length of the CDR3 is 17 residues. Germline V gene data show CDR1 as KGHSH and CDR2 as LQKENI. The V end lost 4 bases, the J end lost 6 bases, and 22 bases lay between the germline ends.

The V gene is TRBV18, the J gene TRBJ2-7; a possible D gene is TRBD1 (6 bases). The CDR3 covers 12 residues. V was trimmed by 2 bases and J by 6 bases, leaving 8 bases between them. CDR1 and CDR2 from the germline V gene are KGHSH and LQKENI. CDR3: CASSPDRSEQYF. In DNA, the CDR3 is TGTGCCAGCTCACCAGACAGGAGCGAGCAGTACTTC.

The count of this clone is one. The rearrangement links TRBV5-1 to TRBJ2-4; 11 nucleotides agree with TRBD2. The germline V gene has CDR1 SGHRS and CDR2 YFSETQ. Trimming at V came to 3 bases and at J to 6 bases, leaving 8 bases not matched to a gene. The CDR3 sequence is 16 residues long. CDR3 coding DNA: TGCGCCAGCAGCTCTCTTAGCGGGAGGGCCGGAAACATTCAGTACTTC. Protein sequence: CASSSLSGRAGNIQYF.

This clone was picked up one time. The J gene is TRBJ1-4, the V gene TRBV7-9; 10 bases fit TRBD1. Germline CDR1 reads SEHNR; CDR2 reads FQNEAQ (reference sequence). V gave up 4 bases and J gave up 7 bases; unmatched junction bases: 6. The CDR3 sequence is 15 residues long. The CDR3 DNA follows: TGTGCCAGCAGCTCGCAGGGGACAGGGGTTGAAAAACTGTTTTTT. This codes for CASSSQGTGVEKLFF.

This clone was counted between two and nine times. The chain is built from TRBV9 and TRBJ2-7, with D possibly TRBD2 on 7 matching bases. Per germline, CDR1 SGDLS and CDR2 YYNGEE. This CDR3 region has 15 residues. V was shortened by 0 bases and J by 0 bases, with 10 bases between the two germline ends. This CDR3 is CASSVEAGHSYEQYF. The CDR3 DNA sequence: TGTGCCAGCAGCGTAGAAGCGGGACACTCCTACGAGCAGTACTTC.

This chain links TRBV19 with TRBJ2-4; 12 bases fit TRBD1. Germline V CDR1 and CDR2: LNHDA, SQIVND (reference sequence). Trimming took 5 bases from V and 3 from J; bases not matched to a gene: 5. The CDR3 runs 16 residues. CDR3 sequence: CASSSGTGGVKNIQYF. In nucleotides, the CDR3 is TGTGCCAGTAGTTCCGGGACAGGGGGCGTCAAAAACATTCAGTACTTC.

The V call is TRBV28, the J call TRBJ2-5; 7 bases match TRBD1. Germline CDR1 is MDHEN and CDR2 is SYDVKM. This CDR3 is built from 14 residues. Germline trimming cut 5 bases from V and 4 bases from J; bases unmatched to any gene: 7. The CDR3 region is CASSLGTDIETQYF. The CDR3 coding sequence is TGTGCCAGCAGTCTCGGGACAGACATAGAGACCCAGTACTTC.